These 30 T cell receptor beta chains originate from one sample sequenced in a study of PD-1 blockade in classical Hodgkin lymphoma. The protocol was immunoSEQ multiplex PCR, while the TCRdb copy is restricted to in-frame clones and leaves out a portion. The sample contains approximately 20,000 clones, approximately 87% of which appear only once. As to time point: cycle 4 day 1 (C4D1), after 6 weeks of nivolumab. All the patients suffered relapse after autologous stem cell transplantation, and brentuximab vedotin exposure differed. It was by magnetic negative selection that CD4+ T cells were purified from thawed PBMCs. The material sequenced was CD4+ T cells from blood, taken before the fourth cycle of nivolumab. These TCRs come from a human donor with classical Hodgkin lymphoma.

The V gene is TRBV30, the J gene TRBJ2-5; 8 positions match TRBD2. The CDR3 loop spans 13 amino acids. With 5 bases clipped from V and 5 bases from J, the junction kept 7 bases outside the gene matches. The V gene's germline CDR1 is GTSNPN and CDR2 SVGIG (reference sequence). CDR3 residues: CAWGGGGLETQYF. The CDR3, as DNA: TGTGCCTGGGGCGGCGGGGGGCTCGAGACCCAGTACTTC.

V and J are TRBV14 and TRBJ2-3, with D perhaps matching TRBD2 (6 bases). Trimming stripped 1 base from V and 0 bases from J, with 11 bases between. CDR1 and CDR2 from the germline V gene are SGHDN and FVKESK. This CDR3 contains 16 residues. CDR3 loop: CASSQVPGLSTDTQYF. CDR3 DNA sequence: TGTGCCAGCAGCCAAGTCCCGGGACTCAGCACAGATACGCAGTATTTT.

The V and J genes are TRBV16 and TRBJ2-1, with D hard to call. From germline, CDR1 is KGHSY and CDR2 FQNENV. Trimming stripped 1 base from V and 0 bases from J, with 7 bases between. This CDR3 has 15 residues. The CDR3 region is CASSQFLVSYNEQFF. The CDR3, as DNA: TGTGCCAGCAGCCAATTCCTAGTCTCCTACAATGAGCAGTTCTTC.

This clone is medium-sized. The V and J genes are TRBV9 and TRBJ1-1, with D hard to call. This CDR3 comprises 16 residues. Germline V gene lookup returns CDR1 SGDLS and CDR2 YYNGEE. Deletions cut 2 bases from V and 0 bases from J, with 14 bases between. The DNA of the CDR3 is TGTGCCAGCAGCGTGGCCTTCGGACGGTTGAACACTGAAGCTTTCTTT. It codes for CASSVAFGRLNTEAFF. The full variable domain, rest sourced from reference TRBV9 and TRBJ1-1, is DSGVTQTPKHLITATGQRVTLRCSPRSGDLSVYWYQQSLDQGLQFLIQYYNGEERAKGNILERFSAQQFPDLHSELNLSSLELGDSALYFCASSVAFGRLNTEAFFGQGTRLTVV.

The CDR3 here is CASSKAGVGGTEAFF. The CDR3 bases are TGTGCCAGCAGTAAGGCAGGGGTGGGGGGCACTGAAGCTTTCTTT. This chain joins TRBV6-5 and TRBJ1-1; the D gene is possibly TRBD1 (6 bases). Per germline, CDR1 MNHEY and CDR2 SVGAGI. The length of the CDR3 is 15 residues. Trimming took 5 bases from V and 4 from J, leaving 17 bases between them.

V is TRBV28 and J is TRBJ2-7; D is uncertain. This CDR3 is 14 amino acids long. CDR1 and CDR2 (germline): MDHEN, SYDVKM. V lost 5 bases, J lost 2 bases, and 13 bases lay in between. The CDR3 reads CASSPQETPYEQYF. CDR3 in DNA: TGTGCCAGCAGTCCCCAGGAGACCCCCTACGAGCAGTACTTC. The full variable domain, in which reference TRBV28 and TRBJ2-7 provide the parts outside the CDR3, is DVKVTQSSRYLVKRTGEKVFLECVQDMDHENMFWYRQDPGLGLRLIYFSYDVKMKEKGDIPEGYSVSREKKERFSLILESASTNQTSMYLCASSPQETPYEQYFGPGTRLTVT.

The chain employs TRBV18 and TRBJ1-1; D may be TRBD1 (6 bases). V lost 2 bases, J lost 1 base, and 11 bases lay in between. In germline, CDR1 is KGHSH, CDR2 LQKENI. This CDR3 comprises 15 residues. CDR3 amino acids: CASSPIKQGNTEAFF. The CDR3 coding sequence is TGTGCCAGCTCACCAATAAAACAGGGGAACACTGAAGCTTTCTTT.

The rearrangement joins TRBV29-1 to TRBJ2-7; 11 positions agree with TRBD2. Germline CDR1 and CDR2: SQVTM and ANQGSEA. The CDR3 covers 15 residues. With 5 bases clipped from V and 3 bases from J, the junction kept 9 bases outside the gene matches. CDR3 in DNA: TGCAGCGTTCTACCCCTCGGGACTAGCGGCTACGAGCAGTACTTC. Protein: CSVLPLGTSGYEQYF.

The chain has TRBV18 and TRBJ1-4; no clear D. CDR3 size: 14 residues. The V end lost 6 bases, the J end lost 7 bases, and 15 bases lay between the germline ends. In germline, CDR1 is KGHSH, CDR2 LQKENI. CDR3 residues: CASSPPARGEKLFF. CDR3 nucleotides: TGTGCCAGCTCTCCCCCGGCCAGAGGTGAAAAACTGTTTTTT. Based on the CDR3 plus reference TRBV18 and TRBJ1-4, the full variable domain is NAGVMQNPRHLVRRRGQEARLRCSPMKGHSHVYWYRQLPEEGLKFMVYLQKENIIDESGMPKERFSAEFPKEGPSILRIQQVVRGDSAAYFCASSPPARGEKLFFGSGTQLSVL.

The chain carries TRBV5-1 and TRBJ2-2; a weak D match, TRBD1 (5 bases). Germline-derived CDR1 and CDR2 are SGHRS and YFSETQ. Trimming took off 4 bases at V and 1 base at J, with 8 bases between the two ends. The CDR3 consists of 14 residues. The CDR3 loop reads CASSPTGNTGELFF. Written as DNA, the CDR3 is TGCGCCAGCAGCCCAACAGGGAACACCGGGGAGCTGTTTTTT. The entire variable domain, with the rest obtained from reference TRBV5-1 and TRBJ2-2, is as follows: KAGVTQTPRYLIKTRGQQVTLSCSPISGHRSVSWYQQTPGQGLQFLFEYFSETQRNKGNFPGRFSGRQFSNSRSEMNVSTLELGDSALYLCASSPTGNTGELFFGEGSRLTVL.

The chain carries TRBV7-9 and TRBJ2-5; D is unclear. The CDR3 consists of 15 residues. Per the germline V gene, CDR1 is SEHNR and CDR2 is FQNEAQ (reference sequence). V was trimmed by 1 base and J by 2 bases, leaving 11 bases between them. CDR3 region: CASSLGRWAQETQYF. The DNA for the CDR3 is TGTGCCAGCAGCTTAGGCCGCTGGGCTCAAGAGACCCAGTACTTC.

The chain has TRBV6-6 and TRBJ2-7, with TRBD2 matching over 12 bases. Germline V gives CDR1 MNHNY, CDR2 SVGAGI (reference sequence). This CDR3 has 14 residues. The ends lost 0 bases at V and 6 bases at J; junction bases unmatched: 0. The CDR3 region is CASSYSTSGSEQYF. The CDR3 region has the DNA TGTGCCAGCAGTTACTCGACTAGCGGGAGCGAGCAGTACTTC.

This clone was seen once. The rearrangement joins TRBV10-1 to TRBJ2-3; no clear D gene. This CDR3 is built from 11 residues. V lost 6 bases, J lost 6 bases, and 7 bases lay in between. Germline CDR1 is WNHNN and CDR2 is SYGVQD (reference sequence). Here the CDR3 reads CASSLEDTQYF. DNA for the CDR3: TGCGCCAGCAGCCTGGAGGATACGCAGTATTTT.

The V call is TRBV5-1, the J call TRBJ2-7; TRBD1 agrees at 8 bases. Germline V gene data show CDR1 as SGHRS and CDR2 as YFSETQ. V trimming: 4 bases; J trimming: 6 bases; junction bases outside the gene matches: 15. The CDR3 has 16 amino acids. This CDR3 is CASSPTLNAGGGEQYF. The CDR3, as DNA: TGCGCCAGCAGCCCAACACTCAACGCAGGGGGCGGCGAGCAGTACTTC.

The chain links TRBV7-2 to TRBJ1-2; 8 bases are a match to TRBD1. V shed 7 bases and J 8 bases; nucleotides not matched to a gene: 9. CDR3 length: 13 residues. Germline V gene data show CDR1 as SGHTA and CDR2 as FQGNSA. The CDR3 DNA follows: TGTGCCAGCACCCGGCCTGGACAGGGCGGCTACACCTTC. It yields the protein CASTRPGQGGYTF.

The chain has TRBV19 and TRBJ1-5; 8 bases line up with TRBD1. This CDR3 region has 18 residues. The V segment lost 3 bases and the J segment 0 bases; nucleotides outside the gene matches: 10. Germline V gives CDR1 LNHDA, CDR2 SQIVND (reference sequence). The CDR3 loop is CASSIRTGTGYSNQPQHF. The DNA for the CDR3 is TGTGCCAGTAGTATCCGGACAGGGACGGGATATAGCAATCAGCCCCAGCATTTT.

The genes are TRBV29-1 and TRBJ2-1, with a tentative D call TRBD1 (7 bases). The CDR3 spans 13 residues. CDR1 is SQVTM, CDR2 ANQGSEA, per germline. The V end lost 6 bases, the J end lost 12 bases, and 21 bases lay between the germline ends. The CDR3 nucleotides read TGCAGCGTCGACCCAGGGGGGACGTGGGGGCAGTTCTTC. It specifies CSVDPGGTWGQFF.

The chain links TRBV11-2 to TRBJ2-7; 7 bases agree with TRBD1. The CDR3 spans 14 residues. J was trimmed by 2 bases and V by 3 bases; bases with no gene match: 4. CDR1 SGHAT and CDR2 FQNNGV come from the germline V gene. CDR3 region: CASSLTGRTYEQYF. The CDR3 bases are TGTGCCAGCAGCTTGACAGGGCGTACCTACGAGCAGTACTTC.

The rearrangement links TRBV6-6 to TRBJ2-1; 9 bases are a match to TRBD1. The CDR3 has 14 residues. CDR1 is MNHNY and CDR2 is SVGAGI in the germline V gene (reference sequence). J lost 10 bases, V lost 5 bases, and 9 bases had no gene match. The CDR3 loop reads CASSQSRDRAEQFF. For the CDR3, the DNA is TGTGCCAGCAGTCAGTCCCGGGACAGGGCAGAGCAGTTCTTC.

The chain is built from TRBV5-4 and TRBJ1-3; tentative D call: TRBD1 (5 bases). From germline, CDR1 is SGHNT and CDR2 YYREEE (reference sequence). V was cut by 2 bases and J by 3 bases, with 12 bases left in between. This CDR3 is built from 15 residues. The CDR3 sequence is CASSFGGLGGNTIYF. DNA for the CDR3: TGTGCCAGCAGCTTCGGGGGGTTAGGTGGAAACACCATATATTTT.

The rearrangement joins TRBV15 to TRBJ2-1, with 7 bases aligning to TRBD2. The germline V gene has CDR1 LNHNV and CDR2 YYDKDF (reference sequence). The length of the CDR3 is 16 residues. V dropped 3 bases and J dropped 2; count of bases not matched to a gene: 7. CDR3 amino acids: CATSRDGGSTYNEQFF. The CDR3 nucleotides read TGTGCCACCAGCAGGGATGGCGGGAGCACCTACAATGAGCAGTTCTTC.

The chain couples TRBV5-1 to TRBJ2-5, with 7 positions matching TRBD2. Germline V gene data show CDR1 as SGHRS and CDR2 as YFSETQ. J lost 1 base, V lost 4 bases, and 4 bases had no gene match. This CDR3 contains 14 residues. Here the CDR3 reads CASSISGTQETQYF. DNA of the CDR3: TGCGCCAGCAGCATAAGCGGGACCCAAGAGACCCAGTACTTC.

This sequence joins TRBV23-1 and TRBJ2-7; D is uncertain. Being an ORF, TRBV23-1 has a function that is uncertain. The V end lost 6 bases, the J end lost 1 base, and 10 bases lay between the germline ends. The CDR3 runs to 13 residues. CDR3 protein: CASRPVYSYEQYF. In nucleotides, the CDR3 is TGCGCCAGCAGGCCCGTATATTCCTACGAGCAGTACTTC.

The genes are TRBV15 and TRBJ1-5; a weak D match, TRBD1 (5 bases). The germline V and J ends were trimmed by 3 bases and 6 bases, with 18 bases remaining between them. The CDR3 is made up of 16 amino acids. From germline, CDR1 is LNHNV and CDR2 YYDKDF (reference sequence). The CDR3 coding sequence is TGTGCCACCAGCAGTGGGGACGGACGAAGTTCTCAGCCCCAGCATTTT. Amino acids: CATSSGDGRSSQPQHF.

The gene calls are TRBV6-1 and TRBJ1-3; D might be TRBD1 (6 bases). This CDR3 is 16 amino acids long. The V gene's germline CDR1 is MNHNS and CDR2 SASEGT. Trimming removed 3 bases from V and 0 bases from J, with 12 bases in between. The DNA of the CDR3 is TGTGCCAGCAGTGACCCTGGACAGTTCTCTGGAAACACCATATATTTT. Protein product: CASSDPGQFSGNTIYF.

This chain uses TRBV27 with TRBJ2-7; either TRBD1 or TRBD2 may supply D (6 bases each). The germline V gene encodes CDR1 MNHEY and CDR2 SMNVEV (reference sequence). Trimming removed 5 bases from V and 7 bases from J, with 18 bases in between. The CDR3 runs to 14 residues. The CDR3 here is CASSVRARGQEQYF. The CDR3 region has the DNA TGTGCCAGCAGTGTGAGGGCCCGGGGGCAAGAGCAGTACTTC.

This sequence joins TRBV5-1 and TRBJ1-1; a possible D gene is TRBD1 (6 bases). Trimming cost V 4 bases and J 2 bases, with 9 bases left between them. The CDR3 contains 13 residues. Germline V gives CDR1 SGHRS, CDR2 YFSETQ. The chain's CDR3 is CASSRGANTEAFF. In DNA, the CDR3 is TGCGCCAGCAGCCGGGGGGCTAACACTGAAGCTTTCTTT. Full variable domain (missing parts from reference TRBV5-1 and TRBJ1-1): KAGVTQTPRYLIKTRGQQVTLSCSPISGHRSVSWYQQTPGQGLQFLFEYFSETQRNKGNFPGRFSGRQFSNSRSEMNVSTLELGDSALYLCASSRGANTEAFFGQGTRLTVV.

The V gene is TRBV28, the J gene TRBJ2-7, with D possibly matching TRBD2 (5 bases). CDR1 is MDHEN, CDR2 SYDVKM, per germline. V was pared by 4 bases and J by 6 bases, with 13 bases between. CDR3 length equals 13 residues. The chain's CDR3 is CASSSPPSGEQYF. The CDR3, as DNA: TGTGCCAGCAGTTCTCCCCCCAGCGGCGAGCAGTACTTC.

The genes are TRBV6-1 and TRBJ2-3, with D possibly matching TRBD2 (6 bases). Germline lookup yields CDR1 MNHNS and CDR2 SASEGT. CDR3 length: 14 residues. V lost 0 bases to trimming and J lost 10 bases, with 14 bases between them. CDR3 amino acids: CASSEAGSALSQYF. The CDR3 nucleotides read TGTGCCAGCAGTGAAGCCGGGAGCGCCTTATCGCAGTATTTT.

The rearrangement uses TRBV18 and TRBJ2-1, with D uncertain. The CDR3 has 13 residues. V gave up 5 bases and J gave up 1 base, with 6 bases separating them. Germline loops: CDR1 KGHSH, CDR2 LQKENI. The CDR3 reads CASSETSYNEQFF. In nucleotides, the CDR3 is TGTGCCAGCTCAGAGACATCCTACAATGAGCAGTTCTTC.